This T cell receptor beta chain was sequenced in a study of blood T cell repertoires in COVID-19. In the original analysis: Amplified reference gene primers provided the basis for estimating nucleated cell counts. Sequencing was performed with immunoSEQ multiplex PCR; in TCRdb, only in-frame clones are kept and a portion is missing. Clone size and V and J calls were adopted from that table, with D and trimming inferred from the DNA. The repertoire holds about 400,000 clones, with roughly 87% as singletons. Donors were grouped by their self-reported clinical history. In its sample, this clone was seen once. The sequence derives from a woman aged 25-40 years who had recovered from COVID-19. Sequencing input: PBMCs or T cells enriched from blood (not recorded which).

CDR3 residues: CSIGTSGNLSSYNEQFF. The CDR3, as DNA: TGCAGCATTGGGACTAGCGGGAATTTGAGCTCCTACAATGAGCAGTTCTTC. The chain is built from TRBV29-1 and TRBJ2-1; 13 bases fit TRBD2. Germline V gene sequence: CDR1 SQVTM, CDR2 ANQGSEA. The CDR3 spans 17 residues. The J segment lost 0 bases and the V segment lost 8 bases, leaving 10 bases of the junction unmatched.